The following is a T cell receptor (beta chain) sequence with its context. As yet, its antigen is unknown. Deletions cut 3 bases from V and 4 bases from J, with 15 bases between. This CDR3 has 16 amino acids. The germline gives CDR1 MDHEN, CDR2 SYDVKM. What was sequenced were expressed TCRB transcripts, since all of the isolated RNA had been reverse transcribed. It was found that naive, central memory and regulatory T cell samples averaged approximately 3.6 million reads. TCRdb's copy holds only in-frame clones and misses some; the assay was immunoSEQ multiplex PCR. Of 500,000 to 650,000 clones listed, around an eighth are singletons. This sample was taken from a study of beta chain features in type 1 diabetes. Study-level results: Whether TCRB rearrangement is influenced by HLA type went unresolved here. Moderately but significantly shorter TCRB CDR3s were found in Type 1 diabetes patients in all four CD4+ subsets. A pattern of fewer insertions and more deletions at VDJ junctions was seen in type 1 diabetes patients. Highly expressing activated T cells could be over-counted with a cDNA template.

Input material: naive CD4+ T cells from blood. This TCR came from a man aged 30 to 45 with type 1 diabetes. V is TRBV28 and J is TRBJ2-2; the D gene is possibly TRBD2 (6 bases). The DNA for the CDR3 is TGTGCCAGCAGTTTGCCCGGGGCGGGGTTCACCGGGGAGCTGTTTTTT. This translates into CASSLPGAGFTGELFF.